Listed here are 7 T cell receptor beta chains from one sample, sequenced in a study of cytomegalovirus exposure and HLA in healthy donors. Here immunoSEQ multiplex PCR was the method, and the copy in TCRdb shows in-frame clones only, minus some. This sample has fewer than 140,000 clones, with about 85% found just once. Specimen: PBMCs. Receptors originate from a woman aged 18-29 years in good health and CMV-seropositive.

In its sample, this clone was seen a few times. The CDR3 protein is CASSRERGGADTQYF. The DNA for the CDR3 is TGTGCCAGCAGCCGGGAGCGGGGGGGGGCAGATACGCAGTATTTT. The rearrangement uses TRBV4-2 and TRBJ2-3; 10 nucleotides agree with TRBD2. Germline values: CDR1 LGHNA, CDR2 YNFKEQ. The CDR3 length is 15 residues. V lost 4 bases, J lost 4 bases, and 5 bases stayed unmatched.

This chain uses TRBV9 with TRBJ1-2, with 8 bases that match TRBD1. The CDR3 sequence is 16 residues long. V dropped 0 bases and J dropped 4; count of bases not matched to a gene: 8. Per germline, CDR1 SGDLS and CDR2 YYNGEE. The CDR3 is CASSVEGQGAFYGYTF. In nucleotides, the CDR3 is TGTGCCAGCAGCGTAGAGGGGCAGGGGGCTTTCTATGGCTACACCTTC.

The chain has TRBV28 and TRBJ2-4; D possibly corresponds to TRBD1 (6 bases). The CDR3 extends over 16 amino acids. The V gene's germline CDR1 is MDHEN and CDR2 SYDVKM. V dropped 0 bases and J dropped 0 bases, with 9 bases sitting between them. Here the CDR3 DNA reads TGTGCCAGCAGTTTATGGGACAGTATAGCCAAAAACATTCAGTACTTC. The encoded protein is CASSLWDSIAKNIQYF. Supplemented by reference TRBV28 and TRBJ2-4, the full variable domain reads DVKVTQSSRYLVKRTGEKVFLECVQDMDHENMFWYRQDPGLGLRLIYFSYDVKMKEKGDIPEGYSVSREKKERFSLILESASTNQTSMYLCASSLWDSIAKNIQYFGAGTRLSVL.

The chain has TRBV6-1 and TRBJ1-5; a possible D gene is TRBD1 (5 bases). V was clipped by 11 bases and J by 0 bases, with 11 bases between them. The CDR3 runs 13 residues. Germline loops: CDR1 MNHNS, CDR2 SASEGT. The chain's CDR3 is CAGGGNSNQPQHF. The CDR3 DNA is TGTGCCGGGGGGGGGAATAGCAATCAGCCCCAGCATTTT.

The chain has TRBV28 and TRBJ2-2; TRBD1 is a possible D gene (5 bases). Germline assignment: CDR1 MDHEN and CDR2 SYDVKM. Trimming shortened V by 5 bases and J by 4 bases, and 14 bases separated the two germline ends. This CDR3 region has 15 residues. The CDR3 DNA sequence: TGTGCCAGCAGTCTTCCTCTCGACAGCACCGGGGAGCTGTTTTTT. It translates to CASSLPLDSTGELFF. The whole variable domain, filled in from reference TRBV28 and TRBJ2-2, reads DVKVTQSSRYLVKRTGEKVFLECVQDMDHENMFWYRQDPGLGLRLIYFSYDVKMKEKGDIPEGYSVSREKKERFSLILESASTNQTSMYLCASSLPLDSTGELFFGEGSRLTVL.

This chain uses TRBV28 with TRBJ2-7; D ambiguous. CDR3 size: 14 residues. Trimming pared 6 bases from V and 0 bases from J, leaving 12 bases between. Germline CDR1 MDHEN, CDR2 SYDVKM. The CDR3 spells CASRSADFSYEQYV. The CDR3 DNA follows: TGTGCCAGCAGAAGCGCCGACTTCTCCTACGAGCAGTACGTC.

The chain carries TRBV7-8 and TRBJ1-2; D gene ambiguous. Per the germline V gene, CDR1 is SGHVS and CDR2 is FQNEAQ. The germline V and J ends were trimmed by 4 bases and 8 bases, with 11 bases remaining between them. The CDR3 contains 12 residues. This chain's CDR3 is CASSSSTWGYTF. The CDR3 DNA follows: TGTGCCAGCAGCTCCTCTACGTGGGGCTACACCTTC.